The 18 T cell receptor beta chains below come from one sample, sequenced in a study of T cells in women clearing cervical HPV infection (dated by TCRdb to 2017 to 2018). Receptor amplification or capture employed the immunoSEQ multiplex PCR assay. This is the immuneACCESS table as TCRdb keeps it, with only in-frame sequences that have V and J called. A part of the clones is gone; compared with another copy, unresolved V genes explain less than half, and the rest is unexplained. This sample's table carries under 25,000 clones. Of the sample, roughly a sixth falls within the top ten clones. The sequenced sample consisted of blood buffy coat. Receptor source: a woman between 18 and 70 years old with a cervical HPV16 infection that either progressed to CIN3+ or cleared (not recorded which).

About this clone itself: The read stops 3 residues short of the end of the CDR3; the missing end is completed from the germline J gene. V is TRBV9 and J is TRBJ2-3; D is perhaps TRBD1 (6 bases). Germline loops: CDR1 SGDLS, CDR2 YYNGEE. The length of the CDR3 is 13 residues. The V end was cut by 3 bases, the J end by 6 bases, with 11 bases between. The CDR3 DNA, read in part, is TGTGCCAGCAGCGGCTACAGGGAGGATACG. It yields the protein CASSGYREDT. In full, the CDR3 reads CASSGYREDTQYF.

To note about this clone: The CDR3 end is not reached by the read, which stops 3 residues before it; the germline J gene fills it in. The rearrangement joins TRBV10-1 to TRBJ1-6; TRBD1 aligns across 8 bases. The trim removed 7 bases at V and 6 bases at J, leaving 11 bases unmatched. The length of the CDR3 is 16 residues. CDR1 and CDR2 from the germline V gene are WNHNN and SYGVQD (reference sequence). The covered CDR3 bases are TGCGCCAGCACTAAAACAGGGGGAAGCCGTAATTCACCC. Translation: CASTKTGGSRNSP. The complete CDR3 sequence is CASTKTGGSRNSPLHF.

CDR3 sequence reads: CATTKGLAGGFSYEQYF. The CDR3 bases that were read are TGTGCCACGACCAAGGGACTAGCGGGGGGCTTCTCCTACGAG. The rearrangement joins TRBV2 to TRBJ2-7, with 15 bases lining up with TRBD2. With the read ending 3 residues before the CDR3 end, the germline J gene is used to fill in that end. Losses at the gene ends were 10 bases for V and 0 bases for J; bases not matched to a gene: 10. In germline, CDR1 is SNHLY, CDR2 FYNNEI. This CDR3 contains 17 residues.

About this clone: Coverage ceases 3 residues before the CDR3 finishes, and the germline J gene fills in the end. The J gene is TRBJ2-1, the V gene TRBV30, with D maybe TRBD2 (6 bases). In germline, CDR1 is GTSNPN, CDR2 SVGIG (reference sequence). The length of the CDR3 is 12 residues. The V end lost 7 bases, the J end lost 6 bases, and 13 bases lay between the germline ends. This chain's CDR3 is CASWGVGNEQFF. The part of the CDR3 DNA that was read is TGTGCCTCGTGGGGGGTGGGCAATGAG.

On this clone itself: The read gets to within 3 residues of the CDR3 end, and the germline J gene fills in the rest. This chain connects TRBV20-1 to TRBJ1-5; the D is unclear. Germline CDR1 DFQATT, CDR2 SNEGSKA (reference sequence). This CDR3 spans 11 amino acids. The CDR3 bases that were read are TGCAGTGCCCCGACGAGCGGTCCC. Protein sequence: CSAPTSGP. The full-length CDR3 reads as CSAPTSGPQHF.

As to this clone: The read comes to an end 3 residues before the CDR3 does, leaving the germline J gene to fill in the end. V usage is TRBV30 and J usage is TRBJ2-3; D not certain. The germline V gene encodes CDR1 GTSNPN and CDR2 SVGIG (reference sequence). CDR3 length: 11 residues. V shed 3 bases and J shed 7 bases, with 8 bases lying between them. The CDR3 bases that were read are TGTGCCTGGAGCCCTATGAATACG. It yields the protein CAWSPMNT. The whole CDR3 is CAWSPMNTQYF.

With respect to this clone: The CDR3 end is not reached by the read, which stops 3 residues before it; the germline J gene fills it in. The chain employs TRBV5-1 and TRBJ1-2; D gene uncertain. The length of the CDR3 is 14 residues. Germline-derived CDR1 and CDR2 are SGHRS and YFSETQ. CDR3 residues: CASSLDPGLRGYTF. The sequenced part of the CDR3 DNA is TGCGCCAGCAGCTTGGATCCAGGTCTAAGAGGC.

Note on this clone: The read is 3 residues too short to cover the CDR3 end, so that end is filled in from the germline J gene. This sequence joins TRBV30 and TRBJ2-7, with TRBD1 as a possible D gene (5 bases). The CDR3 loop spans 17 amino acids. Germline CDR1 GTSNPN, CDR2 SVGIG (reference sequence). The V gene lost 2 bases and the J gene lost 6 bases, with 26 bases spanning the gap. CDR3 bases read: TGTGCCTGGAGTCCGGCGGCCAGGGTGGTGAGTAGAATCGAG. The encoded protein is CAWSPAARVVSRIE. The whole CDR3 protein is CAWSPAARVVSRIEQYF. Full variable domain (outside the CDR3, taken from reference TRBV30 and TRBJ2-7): SQTIHQWPATLVQPVGSPLSLECTVEGTSNPNLYWYRQAAGRGLQLLFYSVGIGQISSEVPQNLSASRPQDRQFILSSKKLLLSDSGFYLCAWSPAARVVSRIEQYFGPGTRLTVT.

The CDR3 DNA, read in part, is TGTGCCAGCAGCCCTGGGGGCGGCAGGATCTACGAG. As protein: CASSPGGGRIYE. The entire CDR3 sequence reads CASSPGGGRIYEQYF. The V gene is TRBV7-2, the J gene TRBJ2-7; tentatively, D is TRBD1 (6 bases). The CDR3 end is not reached by the read, which stops 3 residues before it; the germline J gene fills it in. Germline V gives CDR1 SGHTA, CDR2 FQGNSA. The CDR3 is made up of 15 amino acids. V gave up 5 bases and J gave up 3 bases, with 17 bases separating them.

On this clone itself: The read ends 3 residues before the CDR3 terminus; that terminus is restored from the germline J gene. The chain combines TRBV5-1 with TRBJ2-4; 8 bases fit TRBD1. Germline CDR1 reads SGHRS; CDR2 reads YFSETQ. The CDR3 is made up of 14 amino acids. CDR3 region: CASSPGGVMYGQYF. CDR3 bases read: TGCGCCAGCAGTCCAGGGGGCGTCATGTATGGT.

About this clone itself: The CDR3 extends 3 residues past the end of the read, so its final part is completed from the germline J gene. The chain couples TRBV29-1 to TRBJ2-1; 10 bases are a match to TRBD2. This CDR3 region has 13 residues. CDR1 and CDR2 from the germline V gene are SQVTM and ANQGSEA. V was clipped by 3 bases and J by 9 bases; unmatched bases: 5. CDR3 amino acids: CSVDPGLAVEQFF. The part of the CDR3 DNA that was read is TGCAGCGTTGATCCTGGACTAGCGGTTGAG.

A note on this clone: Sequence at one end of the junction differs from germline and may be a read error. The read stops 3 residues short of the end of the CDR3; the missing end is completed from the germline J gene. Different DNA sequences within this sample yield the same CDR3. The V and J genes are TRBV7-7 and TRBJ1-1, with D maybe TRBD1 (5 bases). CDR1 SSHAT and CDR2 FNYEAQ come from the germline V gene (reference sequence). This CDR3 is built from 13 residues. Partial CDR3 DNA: TGTGCTAGCAGCCCCCAGGGAGTGGAGACC. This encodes CASSPQGVET. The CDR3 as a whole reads CASSPQGVETAFF.

The DNA read from the CDR3 is TGCGCCAGCAGCTTGTCAGGGTACACTGAA. This sequence encodes CASSLSGYTE. The whole CDR3 reads CASSLSGYTEAFF. The chain uses TRBV5-1 and TRBJ1-1; tentatively, D is TRBD1 (5 bases). The CDR3 end falls 3 residues outside the read, so it is completed with the germline J gene. Trimming stripped 1 base from V and 3 bases from J, with 7 bases between. CDR3 length equals 13 residues. The germline V gene encodes CDR1 SGHRS and CDR2 YFSETQ. The full variable domain, its missing parts supplied by reference TRBV5-1 and TRBJ1-1, is KAGVTQTPRYLIKTRGQQVTLSCSPISGHRSVSWYQQTPGQGLQFLFEYFSETQRNKGNFPGRFSGRQFSNSRSEMNVSTLELGDSALYLCASSLSGYTEAFFGQGTRLTVV.

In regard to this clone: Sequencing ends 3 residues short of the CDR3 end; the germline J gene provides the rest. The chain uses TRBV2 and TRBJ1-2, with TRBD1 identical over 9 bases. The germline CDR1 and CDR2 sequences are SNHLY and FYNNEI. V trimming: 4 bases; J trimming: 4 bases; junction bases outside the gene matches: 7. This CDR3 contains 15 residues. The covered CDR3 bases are TGTGCCAGCAGTGGCATACAGGGGGCTCGCTATGGC. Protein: CASSGIQGARYG. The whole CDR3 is CASSGIQGARYGYTF.

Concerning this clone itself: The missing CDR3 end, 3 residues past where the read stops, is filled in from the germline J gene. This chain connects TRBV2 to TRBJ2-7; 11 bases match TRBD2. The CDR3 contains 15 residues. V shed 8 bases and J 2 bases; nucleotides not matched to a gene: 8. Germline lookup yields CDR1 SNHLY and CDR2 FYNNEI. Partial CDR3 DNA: TGTGCCAGCCAAGATAGCGGGGGGGCCGCCTACGAG. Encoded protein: CASQDSGGAAYE. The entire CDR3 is CASQDSGGAAYEQYF.

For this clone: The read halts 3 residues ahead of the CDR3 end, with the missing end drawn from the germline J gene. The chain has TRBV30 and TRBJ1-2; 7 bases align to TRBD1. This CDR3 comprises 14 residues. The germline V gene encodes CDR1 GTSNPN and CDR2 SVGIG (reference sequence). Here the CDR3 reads CAWSVFEGARGYTF. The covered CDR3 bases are TGTGCCTGGAGTGTGTTTGAGGGGGCGCGGGGC.

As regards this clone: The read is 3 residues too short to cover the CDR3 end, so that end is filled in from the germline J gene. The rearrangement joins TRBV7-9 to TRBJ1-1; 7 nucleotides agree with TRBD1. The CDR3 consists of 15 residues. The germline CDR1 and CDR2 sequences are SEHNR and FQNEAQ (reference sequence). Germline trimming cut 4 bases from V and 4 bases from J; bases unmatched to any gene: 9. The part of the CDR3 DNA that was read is TGTGCCAGCAGCTCATCGCAGGGGGTTTTCACTGAA. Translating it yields CASSSSQGVFTE. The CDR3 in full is CASSSSQGVFTEAFF.

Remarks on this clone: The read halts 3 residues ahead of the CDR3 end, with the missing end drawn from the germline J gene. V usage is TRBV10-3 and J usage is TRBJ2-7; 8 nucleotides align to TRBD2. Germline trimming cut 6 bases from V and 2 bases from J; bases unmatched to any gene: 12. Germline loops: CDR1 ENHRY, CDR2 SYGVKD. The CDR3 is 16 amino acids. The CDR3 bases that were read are TGTGCCATCAGCCCTGGGTGGATAGCGGGGACCTACGAG. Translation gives CAISPGWIAGTYE. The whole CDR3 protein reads CAISPGWIAGTYEQYF.